This T cell receptor beta chain was recovered during a study of blood T cell repertoires in COVID-19. Study details: Samples came from the United States, Italy and Spain, spanning acute and convalescent COVID-19. PBMCs, B-cell-depleted T cells, or T cells were the source of the cDNA or gDNA that made up the material.

CDR1 and CDR2 from the germline V gene are SGHRS and YFSETQ. CDR3 length equals 14 residues. J gave up 5 bases and V 4 bases, and 8 bases lay outside the gene matches. Authors' processing steps: Amplification of reference gene primers was used by the study to estimate nucleated cell counts. This table comes from immunoSEQ multiplex PCR, and its TCRdb copy is limited to in-frame clones, with some not included. The DNA was the basis for D and trimming; V, J and clone size are from that table. The table has tens of thousands of clones, 85% to 90% seen once. Sequencing used peripheral blood. The TCR comes from a man older than 75 with acute or convalescent COVID-19. The chain couples TRBV5-1 to TRBJ2-7; TRBD1 aligns across 8 bases. The CDR3 sequence: CASSQGQAVNEQYF. The DNA for the CDR3 is TGCGCCAGCAGCCAGGGACAGGCTGTTAACGAGCAGTACTTC.